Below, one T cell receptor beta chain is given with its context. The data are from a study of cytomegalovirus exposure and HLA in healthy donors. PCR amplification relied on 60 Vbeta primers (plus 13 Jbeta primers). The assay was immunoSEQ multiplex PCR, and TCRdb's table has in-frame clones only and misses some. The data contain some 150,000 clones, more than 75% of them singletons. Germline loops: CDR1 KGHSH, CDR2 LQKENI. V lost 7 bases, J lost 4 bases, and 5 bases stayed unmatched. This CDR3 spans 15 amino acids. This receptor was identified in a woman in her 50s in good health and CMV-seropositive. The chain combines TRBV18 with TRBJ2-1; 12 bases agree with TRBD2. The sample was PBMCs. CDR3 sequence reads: CASCTTSGGYNEQFF. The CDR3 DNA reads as TGTGCCAGCTGCACGACTAGCGGGGGATACAATGAGCAGTTCTTC.